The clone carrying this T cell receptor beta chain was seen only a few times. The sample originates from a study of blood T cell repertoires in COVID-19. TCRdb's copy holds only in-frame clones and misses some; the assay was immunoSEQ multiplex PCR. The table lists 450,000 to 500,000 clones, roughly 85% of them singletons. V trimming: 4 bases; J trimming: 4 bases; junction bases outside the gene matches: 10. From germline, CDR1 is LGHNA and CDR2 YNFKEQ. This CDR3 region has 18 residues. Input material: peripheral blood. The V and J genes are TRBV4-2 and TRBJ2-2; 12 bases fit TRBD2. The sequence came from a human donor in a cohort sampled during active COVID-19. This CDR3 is CASSPQYPGLAGTGELFF. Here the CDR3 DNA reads TGTGCCAGCAGCCCCCAGTATCCGGGACTAGCGGGCACCGGGGAGCTGTTTTTT.